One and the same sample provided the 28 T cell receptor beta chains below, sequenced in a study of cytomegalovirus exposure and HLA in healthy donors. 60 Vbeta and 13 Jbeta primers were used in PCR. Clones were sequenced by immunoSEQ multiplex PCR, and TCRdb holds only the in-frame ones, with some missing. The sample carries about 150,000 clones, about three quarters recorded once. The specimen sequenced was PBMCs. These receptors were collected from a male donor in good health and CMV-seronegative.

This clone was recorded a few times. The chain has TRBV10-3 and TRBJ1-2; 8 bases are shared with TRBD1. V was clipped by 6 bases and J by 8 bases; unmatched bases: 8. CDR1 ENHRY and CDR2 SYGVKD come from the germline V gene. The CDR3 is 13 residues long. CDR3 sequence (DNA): TGTGCCATCAGGATGACAGGGGAGGAGGGCTACACCTTC. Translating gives CAIRMTGEEGYTF.

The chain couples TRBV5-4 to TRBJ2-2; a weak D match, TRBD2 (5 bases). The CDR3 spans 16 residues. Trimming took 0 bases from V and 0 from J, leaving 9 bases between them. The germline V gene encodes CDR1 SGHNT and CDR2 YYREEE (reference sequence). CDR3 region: CASSLGAASNTGELFF. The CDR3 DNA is TGTGCCAGCAGCTTGGGAGCGGCCTCGAACACCGGGGAGCTGTTTTTT. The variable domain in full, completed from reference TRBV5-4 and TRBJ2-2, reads ETGVTQSPTHLIKTRGQQVTLRCSSQSGHNTVSWYQQALGQGPQFIFQYYREEENGRGNFPPRFSGLQFPNYSSELNVNALELDDSALYLCASSLGAASNTGELFFGEGSRLTVL.

The CDR3 coding sequence is TGTGCCTCTTATCCTCGCACATCCCCCACCTATGGCTACACCTTC. Protein: CASYPRTSPTYGYTF. The chain has TRBV7-3 and TRBJ1-2; D is undetermined. Germline V gene data show CDR1 as SGHTA and CDR2 as FQGTGA. Trimming cost V 11 bases and J 4 bases, with 23 bases left between them. The CDR3 length is 15 residues.

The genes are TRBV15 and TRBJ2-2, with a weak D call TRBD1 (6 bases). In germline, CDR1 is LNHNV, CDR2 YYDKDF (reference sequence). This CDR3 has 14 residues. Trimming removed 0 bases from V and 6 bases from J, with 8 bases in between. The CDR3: CATSRDNRAGELFF. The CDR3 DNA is TGTGCCACCAGCAGAGATAACAGGGCCGGGGAGCTGTTTTTT.

The CDR3 DNA reads as TGTGCCAGCAGTTCTGCTTCAGACTACGAGCAGTACTTC. Residues: CASSSASDYEQYF. V is TRBV11-3 and J is TRBJ2-7, with D unresolved. Between the trimmed V and J ends, which lost 6 bases and 3 bases, there was a span of 12 bases. CDR3 length: 13 amino acids. Germline V lookup: CDR1 SGHNT, CDR2 YENEEA.

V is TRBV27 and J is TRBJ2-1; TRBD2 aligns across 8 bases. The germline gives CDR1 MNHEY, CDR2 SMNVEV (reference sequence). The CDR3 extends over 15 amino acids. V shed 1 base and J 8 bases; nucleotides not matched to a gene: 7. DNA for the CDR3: TGTGCCAGCAGTTTATACGGTAGCGGGGCCGATGAGCAGTTCTTC. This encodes CASSLYGSGADEQFF.

The CDR3 spells CASSPRTSGSAEQYF. DNA of the CDR3: TGCGCCAGCAGCCCGCGGACTAGTGGTTCCGCCGAGCAGTACTTC. This chain joins TRBV5-1 and TRBJ2-7, with 7 nucleotides matching TRBD2. CDR1 is SGHRS, CDR2 YFSETQ, per germline. After removal of 4 bases from V and 6 bases from J, the junction contained 13 bases not matched to a gene. The CDR3 has 15 residues.

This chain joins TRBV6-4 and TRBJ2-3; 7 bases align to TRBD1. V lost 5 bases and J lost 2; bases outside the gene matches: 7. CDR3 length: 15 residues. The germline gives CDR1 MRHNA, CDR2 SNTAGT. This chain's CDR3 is CASSPGQSDTDTQYF. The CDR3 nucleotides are TGTGCCAGCAGTCCGGGACAGTCAGACACAGATACGCAGTATTTT.

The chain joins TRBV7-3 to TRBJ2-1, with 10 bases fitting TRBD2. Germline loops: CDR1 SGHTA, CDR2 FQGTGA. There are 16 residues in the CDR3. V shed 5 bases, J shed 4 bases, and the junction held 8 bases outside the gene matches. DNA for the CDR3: TGTGCCAGCAGCGCTCCGGGACTAGCGCCATACAATGAGCAGTTCTTC. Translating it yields CASSAPGLAPYNEQFF. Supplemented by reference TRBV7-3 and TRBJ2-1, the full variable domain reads GAGVSQTPSNKVTEKGKYVELRCDPISGHTALYWYRQSLGQGPEFLIYFQGTGAADDSGLPNDRFFAVRPEGSVSTLKIQRTERGDSAVYLCASSAPGLAPYNEQFFGPGTRLTVL.

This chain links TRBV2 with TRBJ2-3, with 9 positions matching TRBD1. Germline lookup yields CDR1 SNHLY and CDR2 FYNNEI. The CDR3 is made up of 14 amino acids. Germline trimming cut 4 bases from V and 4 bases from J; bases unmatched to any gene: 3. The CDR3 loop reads CASSADRGSDTQYF. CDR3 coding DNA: TGTGCCAGCAGTGCGGACAGGGGATCAGATACGCAGTATTTT.

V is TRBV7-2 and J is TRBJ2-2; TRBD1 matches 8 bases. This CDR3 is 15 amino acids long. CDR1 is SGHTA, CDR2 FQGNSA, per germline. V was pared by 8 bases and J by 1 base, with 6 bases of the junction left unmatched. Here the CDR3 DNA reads TGTGCCAGCTGGGACGGACAGGGGAACACCGGGGAGCTGTTTTTT. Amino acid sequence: CASWDGQGNTGELFF.

This CDR3 is CALGTQLYTEAFF. For the CDR3, the DNA is TGTGCCCTCGGGACACAGCTATACACTGAAGCTTTCTTT. The genes are TRBV30 and TRBJ1-1; tentatively, D is TRBD1 (6 bases). The ends were cut back, 8 bases at V and 3 bases at J, with 16 bases in the middle. This CDR3 region has 13 residues. The germline V gene encodes CDR1 GTSNPN and CDR2 SVGIG (reference sequence). Variable domain in full (rest from reference TRBV30 and TRBJ1-1): SQTIHQWPATLVQPVGSPLSLECTVEGTSNPNLYWYRQAAGRGLQLLFYSVGIGQISSEVPQNLSASRPQDRQFILSSKKLLLSDSGFYLCALGTQLYTEAFFGQGTRLTVV.

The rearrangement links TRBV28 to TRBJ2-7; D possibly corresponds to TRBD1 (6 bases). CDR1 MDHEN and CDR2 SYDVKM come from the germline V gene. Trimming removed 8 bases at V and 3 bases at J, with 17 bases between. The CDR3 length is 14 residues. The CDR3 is CASPAGQPSYEQYF. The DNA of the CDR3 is TGTGCCAGCCCAGCAGGACAGCCTAGCTACGAGCAGTACTTC.

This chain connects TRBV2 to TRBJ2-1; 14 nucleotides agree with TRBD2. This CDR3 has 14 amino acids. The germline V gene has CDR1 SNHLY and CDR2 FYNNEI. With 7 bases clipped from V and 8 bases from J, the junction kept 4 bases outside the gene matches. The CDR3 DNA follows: TGTGCCAGCAAACCGGGACTAGCGGGAGATGAGCAGTTCTTC. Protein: CASKPGLAGDEQFF.

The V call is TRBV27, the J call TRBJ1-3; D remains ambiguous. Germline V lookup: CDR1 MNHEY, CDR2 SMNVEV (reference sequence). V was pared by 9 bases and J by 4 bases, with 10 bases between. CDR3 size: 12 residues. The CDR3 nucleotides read TGTGCCAGTCGAGGGTACGGAAACACCATATATTTT. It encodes CASRGYGNTIYF.

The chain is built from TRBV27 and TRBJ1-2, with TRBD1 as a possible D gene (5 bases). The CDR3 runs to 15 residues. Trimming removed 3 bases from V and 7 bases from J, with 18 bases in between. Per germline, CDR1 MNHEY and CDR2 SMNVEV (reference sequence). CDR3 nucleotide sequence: TGTGCCAGCAGTTTCGTTTTACGGGGGACCGCTGGCTACACCTTC. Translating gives CASSFVLRGTAGYTF.

The CDR3 DNA reads as TGTGCCAGCAGCTTAGCGCAAGGGGGCATTGGCTACACCTTC. Translating gives CASSLAQGGIGYTF. V usage is TRBV7-8 and J usage is TRBJ1-2, with TRBD1 matching 7 bases. The CDR3 is made up of 14 amino acids. Germline CDR1 and CDR2: SGHVS and FQNEAQ. Trimming cost V 0 bases and J 7 bases; bases outside gene matches: 5. The full variable domain, completed using reference TRBV7-8 and TRBJ1-2, is GAGVSQSPRYKVAKRGQDVALRCDPISGHVSLFWYQQALGQGPEFLTYFQNEAQLDKSGLPSDRFFAERPEGSVSTLKIQRTQQEDSAVYLCASSLAQGGIGYTFGSGTRLTVV.

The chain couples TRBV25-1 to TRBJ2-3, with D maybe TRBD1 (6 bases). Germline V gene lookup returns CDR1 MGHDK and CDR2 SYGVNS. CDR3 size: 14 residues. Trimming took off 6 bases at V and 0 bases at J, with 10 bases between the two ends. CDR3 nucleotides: TGTGCCAGCAGAAACAGGGCCAGCACAGATACGCAGTATTTT. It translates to CASRNRASTDTQYF.

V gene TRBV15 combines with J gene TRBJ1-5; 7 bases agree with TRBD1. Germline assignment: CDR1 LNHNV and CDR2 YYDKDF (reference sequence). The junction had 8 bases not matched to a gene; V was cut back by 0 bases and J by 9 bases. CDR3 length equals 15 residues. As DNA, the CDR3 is TGTGCCACCAGCAGAGACCAAACAGGGGTTGGGCCCCAGCATTTT. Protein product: CATSRDQTGVGPQHF.

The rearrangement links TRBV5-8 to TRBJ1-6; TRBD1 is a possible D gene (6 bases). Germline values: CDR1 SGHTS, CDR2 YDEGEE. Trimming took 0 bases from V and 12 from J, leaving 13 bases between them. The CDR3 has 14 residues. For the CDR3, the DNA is TGTGCCAGCAGCTTGGTTTGGGGGCGAGAACCCCTCCACTTT. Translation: CASSLVWGREPLHF.

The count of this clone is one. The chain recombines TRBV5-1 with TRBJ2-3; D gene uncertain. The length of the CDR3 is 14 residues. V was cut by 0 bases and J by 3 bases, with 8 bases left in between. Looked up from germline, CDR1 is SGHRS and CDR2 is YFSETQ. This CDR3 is CASSLEAGTDTQYF. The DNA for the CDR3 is TGCGCCAGCAGCTTGGAGGCCGGGACAGATACGCAGTATTTT.

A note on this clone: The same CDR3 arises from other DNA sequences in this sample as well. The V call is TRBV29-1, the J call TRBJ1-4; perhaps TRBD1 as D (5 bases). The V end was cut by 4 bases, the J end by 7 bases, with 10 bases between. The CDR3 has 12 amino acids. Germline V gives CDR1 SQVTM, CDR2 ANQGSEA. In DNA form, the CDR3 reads TGCAGCGTTGCGGGGGGTAGTGAAAAACTGTTTTTT. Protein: CSVAGGSEKLFF.

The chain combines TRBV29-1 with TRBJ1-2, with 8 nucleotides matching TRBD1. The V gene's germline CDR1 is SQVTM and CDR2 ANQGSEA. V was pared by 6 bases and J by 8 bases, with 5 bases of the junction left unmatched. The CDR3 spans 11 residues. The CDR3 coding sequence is TGCAGCGTGACGACAGGGGCCGGCTACACCTTC. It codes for CSVTTGAGYTF.

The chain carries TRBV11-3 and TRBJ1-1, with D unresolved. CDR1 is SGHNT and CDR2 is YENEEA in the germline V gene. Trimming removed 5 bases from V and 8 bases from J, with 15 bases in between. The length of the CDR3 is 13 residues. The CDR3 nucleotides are TGTGCCAGCAGCACGTCACCGGGTAACGAAGCTTTCTTT. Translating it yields CASSTSPGNEAFF.

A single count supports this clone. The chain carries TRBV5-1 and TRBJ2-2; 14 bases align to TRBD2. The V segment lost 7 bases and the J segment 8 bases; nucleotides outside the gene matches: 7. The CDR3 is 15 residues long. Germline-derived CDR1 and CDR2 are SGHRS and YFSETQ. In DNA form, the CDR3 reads TGCGCCAGCGGAGGGACTAGCGGGAGTGCGGGGGAGCTGTTTTTT. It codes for CASGGTSGSAGELFF.

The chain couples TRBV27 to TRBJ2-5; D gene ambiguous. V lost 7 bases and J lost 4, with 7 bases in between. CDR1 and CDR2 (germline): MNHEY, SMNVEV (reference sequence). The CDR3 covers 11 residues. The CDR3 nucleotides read TGTGCCAGCACCCTCGGAGAGACCCAGTACTTC. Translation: CASTLGETQYF.

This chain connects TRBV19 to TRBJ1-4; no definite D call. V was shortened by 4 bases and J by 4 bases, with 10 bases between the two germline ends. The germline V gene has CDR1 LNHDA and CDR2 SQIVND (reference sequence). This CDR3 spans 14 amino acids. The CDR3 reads CASSTGRNNEKLFF. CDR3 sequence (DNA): TGTGCCAGTAGTACCGGGAGAAATAATGAAAAACTGTTTTTT.

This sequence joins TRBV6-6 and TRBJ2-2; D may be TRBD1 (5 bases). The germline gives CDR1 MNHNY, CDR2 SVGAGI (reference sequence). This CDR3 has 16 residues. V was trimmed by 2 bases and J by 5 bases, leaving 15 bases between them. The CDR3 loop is CASSYPLTRTTGELFF. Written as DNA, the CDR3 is TGTGCCAGCAGTTACCCCCTCACCAGGACAACCGGGGAGCTGTTTTTT.